This T cell receptor beta chain was sequenced for a study of T-cell reconstitution after alpha-beta-depleted transplantation in children. This clonotype was seen ten or more times. V dropped 5 bases and J dropped 2 bases, with 14 bases sitting between them. The CDR3 consists of 15 residues. The library targeted TCRbeta and was prepared with unique molecular identifiers. TCRdb used MiXCR to reprocess the PCR reads, holding one entry per CDR3 protein. The sample lists 400,000 to 500,000 distinct CDR3 sequences, 11% seen once, with 5% to 6.5% in the top ten. The sample was PBMCs from the stem cell graft donor, taken from the stem cell graft. The rearrangement joins TRBV12-3 or TRBV12-4 to TRBJ2-3; the D gene is possibly TRBD2 (6 bases). The origin of this receptor is a human donor who donated a stem cell graft to a child with acute myeloid leukemia. CDR3 loop: CASSPISGFTDTQYF. CDR3 DNA sequence: TGTGCCAGCAGTCCCATTAGCGGTTTCACAGATACGCAGTATTTT.